Below, one T cell receptor beta chain is given with its context. The data were taken from a study of chemoradiotherapy in HPV16-positive cancers. Over chemoradiotherapy, repertoires were sampled more than once. CDR3 length: 15 amino acids. The germline V gene has CDR1 MNHNS and CDR2 SASEGT. V was clipped by 1 base and J by 4 bases, with 13 bases between them. Data came from immunoSEQ multiplex PCR; TCRdb stores just in-frame clones and leaves some out. The table lists approximately 1,000 clones, around 77% of them singletons. The sample here was tumor tissue, taken from a patient who underwent chemoradiotherapy. The receptor comes from a human donor with HPV-associated anogenital cancer. The V gene is TRBV6-1, the J gene TRBJ1-1; a possible D gene is TRBD1 (5 bases). Here the CDR3 reads CASSEEVEGSTEAFF. CDR3 DNA sequence: TGTGCCAGCAGTGAAGAAGTAGAGGGGAGCACTGAAGCTTTCTTT.